These 10 T cell receptor beta chains came from one sample sequenced in a study of T-cell reconstitution after alpha-beta-depleted transplantation in children. Construction of the TCRbeta library involved unique molecular identifiers. A single record per CDR3 protein comes from TCRdb applying MiXCR to the PCR reads. This repertoire shows about 580,000 distinct CDR3 sequences, 20% to 25% found once; its top ten account for 12% to 15%. The starting material was PBMCs, mostly from graft donor cells, obtained 360 days after TCRalphabeta/CD19-depleted stem cell transplant. The receptors were sampled from a boy less than two years old who had a stem cell transplant for acute myeloid leukemia, so the T cells may come from the graft donor.

This clonotype was counted ten times or more. The V gene is TRBV28, the J gene TRBJ2-3, with a tentative D call TRBD1 (5 bases). V lost 3 bases, J lost 2 bases, and 15 bases lay in between. Germline assignment: CDR1 MDHEN and CDR2 SYDVKM. CDR3 length equals 16 residues. The CDR3 sequence: CASSFPRGQITDTQYF. The CDR3, as DNA: TGTGCCAGCAGTTTTCCCCGAGGACAAATCACAGATACGCAGTATTTT.

The chain combines TRBV6-1 with TRBJ1-1, with 7 bases identical to TRBD1. This CDR3 comprises 14 residues. The trim removed 6 bases at V and 8 bases at J, leaving 12 bases unmatched. Germline V gene sequence: CDR1 MNHNS, CDR2 SASEGT. CDR3 in amino acids: CASSREIRGIEAFF. CDR3 DNA sequence: TGTGCCAGCAGCCGAGAAATCAGGGGGATCGAAGCTTTCTTT.

The chain joins TRBV20-1 to TRBJ2-7; D ambiguous. The CDR3 runs 13 residues. Trimming stripped 6 bases from V and 0 bases from J, with 12 bases between. CDR1 and CDR2 (germline): DFQATT, SNEGSKA (reference sequence). CDR3: CSAGSRSSYEQYF. The CDR3 DNA is TGCAGTGCCGGTTCCAGGAGCTCCTACGAGCAGTACTTC.

There are many counts of this clonotype. V gene TRBV6-1 combines with J gene TRBJ1-5, with D perhaps matching TRBD1 (5 bases). The CDR3 runs 16 residues. Trimming took 6 bases from V and 0 from J, leaving 15 bases between them. CDR1 is MNHNS, CDR2 SASEGT, per germline. The CDR3 nucleotides read TGTGCCAGCAGGAACCTGGCGGGGGGTAGCAATCAGCCCCAGCATTTT. Protein sequence: CASRNLAGGSNQPQHF.

This clonotype appeared many times. The gene calls are TRBV5-7 and TRBJ2-1; D is possibly TRBD2 (5 bases). Being an ORF, TRBV5-7 has a function that is uncertain. V was clipped by 8 bases and J by 7 bases, with 13 bases between them. The CDR3 runs to 12 residues. CDR3 protein: CARSPGENEQFF. CDR3 DNA sequence: TGTGCCAGGAGCCCCGGGGAGAATGAGCAGTTCTTC.

This clonotype showed up just a few times. The genes are TRBV6-2 or TRBV6-3 and TRBJ2-2, with 9 positions matching TRBD2. The V and J ends lost 2 bases and 7 bases, in that order; junction bases with no gene match: 5. CDR1 MNHEY and CDR2 SVGEGT come from the germline V gene. This CDR3 is 15 amino acids long. The CDR3 nucleotides read TGTGCCAGCAGTTACGGGCGGGGGGGCCACGGGGAGCTGTTTTTT. It specifies CASSYGRGGHGELFF.

The chain employs TRBV15 and TRBJ2-1; possibly TRBD1 for D (5 bases). The CDR3 runs to 15 residues. V lost 5 bases and J 9 bases, leaving 20 bases between the germline ends. Per germline, CDR1 LNHNV and CDR2 YYDKDF (reference sequence). The CDR3 region has the DNA TGTGCCACCAGCTCACCCTCCCCACAGGTGGGTGAGCAGTTCTTC. Encoded protein: CATSSPSPQVGEQFF. Based on the CDR3 plus reference TRBV15 and TRBJ2-1, the full variable domain is DAMVIQNPRYQVTQFGKPVTLSCSQTLNHNVMYWYQQKSSQAPKLLFHYYDKDFNNEADTPDNFQSRRPNTSFCFLDIRSPGLGDTAMYLCATSSPSPQVGEQFFGPGTRLTVL.

Remarks on this clonotype: A junction end diverges from the germline sequence, so it may reflect a read error. The V gene is TRBV29-1, the J gene TRBJ1-2, with D uncertain. The CDR3 is 10 residues long. Per the germline V gene, CDR1 is SQVTM and CDR2 is ANQGSEA. CDR3 amino acids: CSVEDPQLDF. CDR3 nucleotides: TGCAGCGTTGAAGACCCACAACTAGACTTC.

This clonotype turned up a few times. The V call is TRBV20-1, the J call TRBJ2-3; possibly TRBD1 or TRBD2 for D (6 bases each). The V end lost 7 bases, the J end lost 0 bases, and 23 bases lay between the germline ends. The germline gives CDR1 DFQATT, CDR2 SNEGSKA (reference sequence). This CDR3 is 17 amino acids long. The CDR3 region has the DNA TGCAGTGTTCTAAAAGAGGGGGGCAGGTATAGCACAGATACGCAGTATTTT. Protein product: CSVLKEGGRYSTDTQYF.

This clonotype came up a few times. This chain links TRBV7-9 with TRBJ2-4; D not resolved. CDR1 SEHNR and CDR2 FQNEAQ come from the germline V gene (reference sequence). Trimming took off 10 bases at V and 8 bases at J, with 15 bases between the two ends. This CDR3 is 12 amino acids long. CDR3 nucleotides: TGTGCCATACACCCTTTTAGGGACATTCAGTACTTC. It codes for CAIHPFRDIQYF.